Given below is one TCR beta chain in context. The source of the sample is a study of shared clonotypes between healthy human individuals. Data came from immunoSEQ multiplex PCR; TCRdb stores just in-frame clones and leaves some out. The data show around 550,000 clones, less than 96% seen once. V lost 3 bases and J lost 12, with 18 bases in between. Germline V gene data show CDR1 as MDHEN and CDR2 as SYDVKM. The CDR3 has 14 amino acids. This sequence was found in a young woman in good health. This chain joins TRBV28 and TRBJ1-5; D gene unclear. Sequencing input: naive CD4+ T cells sorted from blood. Subset described: CD45RA+ positively selected. DNA for the CDR3: TGTGCCAGCAGTTTGGTCCCACGCCGCGGGAGCCAGCATTTT. This sequence encodes CASSLVPRRGSQHF.